The clone carrying this TCR beta chain was detected ten times or more. Produced via immunoSEQ multiplex PCR; TCRdb's table is partial and in-frame only. The table records approximately 980,000 clones, around three quarters of them present only once. This sample stems from a study of shared clonotypes between healthy human individuals. Germline values: CDR1 MNHNS, CDR2 SASEGT. The V and J ends lost 6 bases and 8 bases respectively, with 20 bases between them. The CDR3 consists of 15 residues. This sequence joins TRBV6-1 and TRBJ1-3; possible D gene TRBD1, 6 bases. The sequence derives from a man aged 18 to 30 in good health. The sample was memory CD4+ T cells sorted from blood. Subset indicated: CD45RA-negative fraction. The CDR3 reads CASSQRDTGLDTIYF. CDR3 DNA: TGTGCCAGCAGCCAACGGGACACCGGTTTGGACACCATATATTTT.